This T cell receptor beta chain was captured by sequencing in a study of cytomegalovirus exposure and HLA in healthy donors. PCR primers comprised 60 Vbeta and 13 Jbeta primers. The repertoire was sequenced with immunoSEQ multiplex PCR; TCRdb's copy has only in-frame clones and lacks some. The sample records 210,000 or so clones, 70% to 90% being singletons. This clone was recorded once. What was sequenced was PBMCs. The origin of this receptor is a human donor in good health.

CDR3 DNA sequence: TGTGCCAGCAGTGAAGGGGCCTTTGAAAAACTGTTTTTT. This translates into CASSEGAFEKLFF. The chain has TRBV2 and TRBJ1-4; D gene ambiguous. The CDR3 sequence is 13 residues long. V lost 1 base to trimming and J lost 7 bases, with 7 bases between them. Germline V gene sequence: CDR1 SNHLY, CDR2 FYNNEI. Based on the CDR3 plus reference TRBV2 and TRBJ1-4, the full variable domain is EPEVTQTPSHQVTQMGQEVILRCVPISNHLYFYWYRQILGQKVEFLVSFYNNEISEKSEIFDDQFSVERPDGSNFTLKIRSTKLEDSAMYFCASSEGAFEKLFFGSGTQLSVL.